The 10 T cell receptor beta chains below come from one sample, sequenced in a study of T cell changes during pregnancy in multiple sclerosis. Data came from immunoSEQ multiplex PCR; TCRdb stores just in-frame clones and leaves some out. The repertoire consists of approximately 69,000 clones, with 94% occurring once and the leading ten covering 0.58%. The source was peripheral blood, collected in the third trimester of pregnancy. These receptors were obtained from a female donor with multiple sclerosis, enrolled in a pregnancy study.

V is TRBV4-3 and J is TRBJ2-1, with D possibly being TRBD1 (6 bases). The V and J ends lost 4 bases and 7 bases respectively, with 20 bases between them. The CDR3 is 16 residues long. Per germline, CDR1 LGHNA and CDR2 YSLEER. Here the CDR3 DNA reads TGCGCCAGCAGCCGACTCAGTGGGGGCACAATAAATGAGCAGTTCTTC. Translating gives CASSRLSGGTINEQFF.

This clone appeared a single time. The V call is TRBV9, the J call TRBJ2-3; 9 bases align to TRBD1. Looked up from germline, CDR1 is SGDLS and CDR2 is YYNGEE. This CDR3 has 14 residues. After removal of 2 bases from V and 5 bases from J, the junction contained 3 bases not matched to a gene. The CDR3 sequence: CASSVRTGVDTQYF. The CDR3 bases are TGTGCCAGCAGCGTGAGGACAGGGGTAGATACGCAGTATTTT.

V usage is TRBV5-1 and J usage is TRBJ1-1, with D tentatively TRBD1 (6 bases). The V end was cut by 3 bases, the J end by 6 bases, with 9 bases between. The CDR3 length is 12 residues. Germline V gene lookup returns CDR1 SGHRS and CDR2 YFSETQ. The CDR3 DNA is TGCGCCAGCAGCTCTCAGGGGTCTGAAGCTTTCTTT. Translating it yields CASSSQGSEAFF.

This clone was observed once. DNA for the CDR3: TGCGCCAGCAGTGAGAGGCCAGGGGCCCGGAACACTGAAGCTTTCTTT. Amino acid sequence: CASSERPGARNTEAFF. This chain links TRBV10-1 with TRBJ1-1, with a possible D match to TRBD1 (6 bases). The CDR3 has 16 residues. Deletions cut 2 bases from V and 1 base from J, with 14 bases between. The germline gives CDR1 WNHNN, CDR2 SYGVQD (reference sequence).

V gene TRBV4-3 combines with J gene TRBJ1-2, with D maybe TRBD1 (5 bases). The CDR3 length is 14 residues. CDR1 and CDR2 from the germline V gene are LGHNA and YSLEER. V shed 0 bases and J shed 6 bases, with 11 bases lying between them. CDR3 DNA sequence: TGCGCCAGCAGCCAAGAGCAGGGTCCACATGGCTACACCTTC. This gives the protein CASSQEQGPHGYTF.

The J gene is TRBJ1-2, the V gene TRBV4-2, with 9 bases lining up with TRBD1. CDR3 size: 13 residues. Trimming removed 6 bases from V and 7 bases from J; junction bases left unmatched: 6. Germline loops: CDR1 LGHNA, CDR2 YNFKEQ. This chain's CDR3 is CASRGQGEGGYTF. The CDR3 DNA sequence: TGTGCCAGCAGGGGACAGGGTGAGGGTGGCTACACCTTC.

The chain employs TRBV5-1 and TRBJ2-5; D is undetermined. Trimming pared 0 bases from V and 5 bases from J, leaving 8 bases between. This CDR3 is built from 13 residues. Per the germline V gene, CDR1 is SGHRS and CDR2 is YFSETQ. Here the CDR3 reads CASSLGVGETQYF. The CDR3, as DNA: TGCGCCAGCAGCTTGGGGGTCGGGGAGACCCAGTACTTC. Drawing the rest from reference TRBV5-1 and TRBJ2-5, the complete variable domain is KAGVTQTPRYLIKTRGQQVTLSCSPISGHRSVSWYQQTPGQGLQFLFEYFSETQRNKGNFPGRFSGRQFSNSRSEMNVSTLELGDSALYLCASSLGVGETQYFGPGTRLLVL.

This clone was observed once. The chain couples TRBV19 to TRBJ1-5; no definite D call. Germline-derived CDR1 and CDR2 are LNHDA and SQIVND (reference sequence). The CDR3 contains 14 residues. V dropped 6 bases and J dropped 4 bases, with 13 bases sitting between them. CDR3 sequence: CASRSTGENQPQHF. In nucleotides, the CDR3 is TGTGCCAGTAGGTCGACGGGAGAAAATCAGCCCCAGCATTTT.

CDR3 sequence: CASSPPSGLSYNEQFF. The CDR3 DNA is TGTGCCAGCAGCCCTCCTAGCGGACTCTCCTACAATGAGCAGTTCTTC. The chain is built from TRBV9 and TRBJ2-1; TRBD2 agrees at 7 bases. The germline V gene encodes CDR1 SGDLS and CDR2 YYNGEE. V lost 4 bases and J lost 0; bases outside the gene matches: 7. The CDR3 is 16 residues long.

The chain employs TRBV6-1 and TRBJ2-4; maybe TRBD2 (6 bases). The CDR3 contains 12 residues. The germline gives CDR1 MNHNS, CDR2 SASEGT. V was trimmed by 5 bases and J by 9 bases, leaving 11 bases between them. CDR3 bases: TGTGCCAGCAGTCCGGGGGTCGGCATTCAGTACTTC. Translating it yields CASSPGVGIQYF.